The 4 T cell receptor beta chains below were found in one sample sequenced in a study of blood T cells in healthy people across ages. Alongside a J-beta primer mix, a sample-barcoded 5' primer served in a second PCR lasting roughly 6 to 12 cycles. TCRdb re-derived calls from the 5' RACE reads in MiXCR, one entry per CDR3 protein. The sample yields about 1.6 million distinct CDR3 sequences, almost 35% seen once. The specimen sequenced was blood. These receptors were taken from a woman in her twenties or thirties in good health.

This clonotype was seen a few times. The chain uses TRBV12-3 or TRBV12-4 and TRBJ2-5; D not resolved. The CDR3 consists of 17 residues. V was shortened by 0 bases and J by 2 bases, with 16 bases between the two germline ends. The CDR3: CASSLASNSPRQETQYF. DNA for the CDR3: TGTGCCAGCAGTTTAGCGTCAAATAGCCCCAGGCAAGAGACCCAGTACTTC.

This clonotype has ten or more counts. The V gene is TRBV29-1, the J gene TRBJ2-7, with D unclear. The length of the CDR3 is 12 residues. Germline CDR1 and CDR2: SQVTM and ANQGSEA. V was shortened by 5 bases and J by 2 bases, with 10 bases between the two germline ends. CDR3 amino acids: CSVLSGTYEQYF. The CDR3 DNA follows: TGCAGCGTTCTTTCAGGCACCTACGAGCAGTACTTC.

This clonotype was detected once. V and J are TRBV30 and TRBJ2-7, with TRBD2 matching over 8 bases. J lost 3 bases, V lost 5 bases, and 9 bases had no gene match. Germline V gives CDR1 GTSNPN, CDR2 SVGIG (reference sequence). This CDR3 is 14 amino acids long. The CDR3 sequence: CAWSPGSGIYEQYF. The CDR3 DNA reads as TGTGCCTGGTCCCCCGGTAGCGGGATCTACGAGCAGTACTTC.

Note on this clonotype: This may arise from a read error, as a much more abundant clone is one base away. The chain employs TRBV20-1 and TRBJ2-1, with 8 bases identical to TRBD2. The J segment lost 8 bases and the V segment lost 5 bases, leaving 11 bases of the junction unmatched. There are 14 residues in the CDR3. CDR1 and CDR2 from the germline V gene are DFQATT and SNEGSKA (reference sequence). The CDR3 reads CSALTSVGPDEQFF. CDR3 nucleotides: TGCAGTGCTTTGACTAGCGTAGGTCCTGATGAGCAGTTCTTC.